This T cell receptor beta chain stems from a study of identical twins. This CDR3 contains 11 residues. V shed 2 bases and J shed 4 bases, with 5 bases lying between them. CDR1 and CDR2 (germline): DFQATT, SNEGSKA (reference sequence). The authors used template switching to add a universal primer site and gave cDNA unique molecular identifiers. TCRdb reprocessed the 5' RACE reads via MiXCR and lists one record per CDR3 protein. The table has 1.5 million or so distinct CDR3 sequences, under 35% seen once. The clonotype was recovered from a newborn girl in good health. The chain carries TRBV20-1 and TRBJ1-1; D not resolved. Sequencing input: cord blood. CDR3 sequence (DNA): TGCAGTGCTAGAAAGGGCACTGAAGCTTTCTTT. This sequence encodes CSARKGTEAFF.